Following are 25 T cell receptor beta chains from one sample sequenced in a study of vaccination and CD4 T cells after COVID-19 (dated by TCRdb to 2022 to 2024). For these TCRs, the target antigens are not known. The protocol used for the library was PCR. Instrument on record: Illumina iSeq 100. TCR sequencing of DNA from cultured CD4+ T cells used the Oncomine TCR Beta short-read assay at the Johns Hopkins FTIC core. TCRdb ran its own pipeline on the public reads, namely fastp trimming at Q25 and MiXCR clone calling, and kept in-frame beta chains. Rows matching on CDR3 protein sequence are summarized as one entry with the most common DNA and genes. Present in this sample are several thousand distinct CDR3 sequences, 40% of which were seen just once. The top ten constitute around 35% of the sample. Explained via the paper, the treatment or condition label denotes: roughly 11-day PBMC culture with coronavirus spike peptide pools or control peptides (ViraFEST assay).

Sequenced sample: CD4+ T cells from blood, cultured in vitro. These TCRs come from a human donor who had recovered from COVID-19.

CDR3 DNA: TGTGCCAGCAGCTTAGGGACGGCGGGTCAGGCCACCGGGGAGCTGTTTTTT. It encodes CASSLGTAGQATGELFF. The V and J genes are TRBV7-6 and TRBJ2-2; the D gene is possibly TRBD2 (5 bases). Trimming stripped 1 base from V and 4 bases from J, with 16 bases between. This CDR3 comprises 17 residues. CDR1 and CDR2 (germline): SGHVS, FNYEAQ. Using reference TRBV7-6 and TRBJ2-2 for the parts outside the CDR3, the full variable domain is GAGVSQSPRYKVTKRGQDVALRCDPISGHVSLYWYRQALGQGPEFLTYFNYEAQQDKSGLPNDRFSAERPEGSISTLTIQRTEQRDSAMYRCASSLGTAGQATGELFFGEGSRLTVL.

The CDR3 DNA reads as TGCAGCGGTGGGGTACGGACTCGTACACTAGATACGCAGTATTTT. Amino acid sequence: CSGGVRTRTLDTQYF. The J gene is TRBJ2-3, the V gene TRBV20-1; a possible D gene is TRBD2 (5 bases). The CDR3 is 15 amino acids. Germline-derived CDR1 and CDR2 are DFQATT and SNEGSKA (reference sequence).

The V call is TRBV7-9, the J call TRBJ2-7; 7 bases fit TRBD2. V shed 4 bases and J 7 bases; nucleotides not matched to a gene: 16. The CDR3 extends over 16 amino acids. CDR1 is SEHNR and CDR2 is FQNEAQ in the germline V gene (reference sequence). The CDR3 DNA is TGTGCCAGCAGCTCTAGCGGCTATCCCCTAGTAGGGGAGCAGTACTTC. It translates to CASSSSGYPLVGEQYF.

The chain is built from TRBV4-2 and TRBJ2-1, with D unresolved. The CDR3 has 12 amino acids. Trimming cost V 4 bases and J 6 bases, with 7 bases left between them. The V gene's germline CDR1 is LGHNA and CDR2 YNFKEQ. The CDR3 coding sequence is TGTGCCAGCAGCCGAAACTTCAATGAGCAGTTCTTC. Protein: CASSRNFNEQFF.

The chain is built from TRBV4-2 and TRBJ1-6; possible D gene TRBD1, 5 bases. Trimming stripped 0 bases from V and 1 base from J, with 10 bases between. Germline CDR1 and CDR2: LGHNA and YNFKEQ. The CDR3 extends over 17 amino acids. CDR3 bases: TGTGCCAGCAGCCAAGACCAGGGTGGGTCCTATAATTCACCCCTCCACTTT. Translation gives CASSQDQGGSYNSPLHF.

By frequency in the sample, this clonotype is medium-sized. The chain carries TRBV2 and TRBJ2-7; D not certain. The germline gives CDR1 SNHLY, CDR2 FYNNEI. The CDR3 runs 12 residues. Deletions cut 8 bases from V and 0 bases from J, with 8 bases between. CDR3: CASCDISYEQYF. The CDR3 DNA reads TGTGCCAGCTGCGACATCTCCTACGAGCAGTACTTC. Using reference TRBV2 and TRBJ2-7 for the parts outside the CDR3, the full variable domain is EPEVTQTPSHQVTQMGQEVILRCVPISNHLYFYWYRQILGQKVEFLVSFYNNEISEKSEIFDDQFSVERPDGSNFTLKIRSTKLEDSAMYFCASCDISYEQYFGPGTRLTVT.

This clonotype turned up a few times. This chain uses TRBV7-8 with TRBJ1-1; maybe TRBD1 (5 bases). CDR3 length: 14 residues. Germline V gives CDR1 SGHVS, CDR2 FQNEAQ. V was trimmed by 3 bases and J by 2 bases, leaving 10 bases between them. As DNA, the CDR3 is TGTGCCAGCAGCTTTGGGACGGGAAACACTGAAGCTTTCTTT. Translation gives CASSFGTGNTEAFF.

The rearrangement joins TRBV5-1 to TRBJ1-1, with 7 bases matching TRBD1. In germline, CDR1 is SGHRS, CDR2 YFSETQ. The CDR3 is 14 amino acids. The junction had 3 bases not matched to a gene; V was cut back by 4 bases and J by 0 bases. As DNA, the CDR3 is TGCGCCAGCAGCCCGGACAGGATGAACACTGAAGCTTTCTTT. Protein sequence: CASSPDRMNTEAFF.

This chain joins TRBV21-1 and TRBJ2-3; the D call TRBD2 from the table was never checked on the DNA. TRBV21-1 has pseudogene status. The CDR3 has 20 amino acids. CDR3 in amino acids: CASSNCRTGASGSTADTQYF. The CDR3 coding sequence is TGTGCCAGCAGCAATTGTAGGACAGGGGCTAGCGGGAGTACTGCAGATACGCAGTATTTT.

This chain links TRBV29-1 with TRBJ2-7; 7 bases agree with TRBD2. The V segment lost 4 bases and the J segment 12 bases; nucleotides outside the gene matches: 24. The V gene's germline CDR1 is SQVTM and CDR2 ANQGSEA. This CDR3 has 16 amino acids. CDR3 DNA sequence: TGCAGCGTTGCCACTTCCGGGAGGTCAATTCGGCCCCTCCTGTACTTC. Encoded protein: CSVATSGRSIRPLLYF.

The CDR3 protein is CAWSVGAGGITDTQYF. The CDR3 DNA follows: TGTGCCTGGAGTGTGGGAGCGGGGGGGATCACAGATACGCAGTATTTT. V gene TRBV30 combines with J gene TRBJ2-3; TRBD2 agrees at 10 bases. J gave up 2 bases and V 0 bases, and 5 bases lay outside the gene matches. This CDR3 has 16 residues. The V gene's germline CDR1 is GTSNPN and CDR2 SVGIG (reference sequence).

This chain links TRBV5-1 with TRBJ2-5, with a possible D match to TRBD1 (5 bases). The germline V gene encodes CDR1 SGHRS and CDR2 YFSETQ. This CDR3 contains 15 residues. The V end was cut by 4 bases, the J end by 2 bases, with 15 bases between. CDR3 protein: CASSVRMGQQETQYF. CDR3 in DNA: TGCGCCAGCAGCGTACGTATGGGGCAGCAAGAGACCCAGTACTTC.

This clonotype was observed a handful of times. This rearrangement joins TRBV27 to TRBJ2-3; D possibly corresponds to TRBD1 (6 bases). There are 21 residues in the CDR3. Trimming took off 8 bases at V and 6 bases at J, with 39 bases between the two ends. Germline CDR1 and CDR2: MNHEY and SMNVEV (reference sequence). The chain's CDR3 is CASRQFMVPGRGPHDVDTQYF. The CDR3 DNA follows: TGTGCCAGCCGACAGTTTATGGTCCCCGGCAGGGGCCCTCATGATGTGGATACGCAGTATTTT.

The J gene is TRBJ1-2, the V gene TRBV4-1, with D perhaps matching TRBD1 (5 bases). Germline CDR1 is MGHRA and CDR2 is YSYEKL. The length of the CDR3 is 16 residues. V shed 2 bases and J shed 5 bases, with 18 bases lying between them. The CDR3 loop is CASSQPWGSGRYGYTF. The CDR3, as DNA: TGCGCCAGCAGCCAACCATGGGGGTCGGGACGGTATGGCTACACCTTC.

V gene TRBV20-1 combines with J gene TRBJ2-4; possibly TRBD1 for D (6 bases). CDR3 length: 14 residues. V lost 2 bases and J lost 1, with 9 bases in between. The germline gives CDR1 DFQATT, CDR2 SNEGSKA (reference sequence). CDR3 protein: CSARPDRAKNIQYF. The CDR3 bases are TGCAGTGCTAGACCTGACAGGGCCAAAAACATTCAGTACTTC.

This rearrangement joins TRBV7-3 to TRBJ1-2; D is uncertain. There are 13 residues in the CDR3. V dropped 5 bases and J dropped 4 bases, with 11 bases sitting between them. Germline CDR1 SGHTA, CDR2 FQGTGA. As DNA, the CDR3 is TGTGCCAGCAGCGTCGGGCACGGCTATGGCTACACCTTC. It specifies CASSVGHGYGYTF.

This chain uses TRBV20-1 with TRBJ1-1; D is perhaps TRBD1 (5 bases). The germline V gene has CDR1 DFQATT and CDR2 SNEGSKA (reference sequence). Trimming left V 3 bases short and J 8 bases short, with 13 bases between. This CDR3 is built from 12 residues. CDR3 loop: CSARRHEGEAFF. CDR3 bases: TGCAGTGCTAGGCGTCACGAGGGGGAAGCTTTCTTT.

The V and J genes are TRBV20-1 and TRBJ2-2, with D perhaps TRBD1 (6 bases). V was cut by 1 base and J by 3 bases, with 12 bases left in between. Germline CDR1 is DFQATT and CDR2 is SNEGSKA (reference sequence). The CDR3 is 15 amino acids. CDR3 sequence (DNA): TGCAGTGCTAGAGTTTTGGGGGCGCACACCGGGGAGCTGTTTTTT. The encoded protein is CSARVLGAHTGELFF.

The chain uses TRBV10-3 and TRBJ2-3; a possible D gene is TRBD2 (6 bases). CDR1 ENHRY and CDR2 SYGVKD come from the germline V gene. CDR3 length: 14 residues. V was trimmed by 4 bases and J by 2 bases, leaving 10 bases between them. CDR3 loop: CAISVAGNTDTQYF. In nucleotides, the CDR3 is TGTGCCATCAGTGTGGCGGGAAACACAGATACGCAGTATTTT.

The V and J genes are TRBV6-1 and TRBJ1-3; 8 positions agree with TRBD1. The CDR3 has 16 residues. V was clipped by 6 bases and J by 0 bases; unmatched bases: 7. Germline lookup yields CDR1 MNHNS and CDR2 SASEGT. The CDR3 here is CASRETGAGSGNTIYF. The DNA for the CDR3 is TGTGCCAGCAGAGAGACAGGGGCTGGCTCTGGAAACACCATATATTTT.

A few counts support this clonotype. The chain recombines TRBV24-1 with TRBJ1-5; TRBD1 aligns across 7 bases. V shed 3 bases and J 3 bases; nucleotides not matched to a gene: 4. The CDR3 consists of 15 residues. Germline CDR1 reads KGHDR; CDR2 reads SFDVKD. The CDR3 sequence is CATSDAGQFNQPQHF. CDR3 in DNA: TGTGCCACCAGTGATGCGGGACAGTTCAATCAGCCCCAGCATTTT.

This rearrangement joins TRBV7-9 to TRBJ1-3; D is ambiguous. Germline CDR1 reads SEHNR; CDR2 reads FQNEAQ (reference sequence). The CDR3 is 16 residues long. V dropped 2 bases and J dropped 2 bases, with 13 bases sitting between them. The CDR3 DNA reads TGTGCCAGCAGCTTATGGGTCGGAAGTCCTGGAAACACCATATATTTT. Its translation is CASSLWVGSPGNTIYF.

This rearrangement joins TRBV12-3 or TRBV12-4 to TRBJ2-3; 7 nucleotides match TRBD2. The V and J ends lost 6 bases and 5 bases, in that order; junction bases with no gene match: 8. The CDR3 covers 14 residues. The CDR3 loop reads CASSIGLVLDTQYF. In DNA form, the CDR3 reads TGTGCCAGCAGCATCGGACTAGTATTAGATACGCAGTATTTT.

This chain connects TRBV7-3 to TRBJ2-2; 11 bases are a match to TRBD2. The germline V gene encodes CDR1 SGHTA and CDR2 FQGTGA. This CDR3 is 18 amino acids long. The junction had 6 bases not matched to a gene; V was cut back by 1 base and J by 2 bases. For the CDR3, the DNA is TGTGCCAGCAGCTTAATTCCGGGACTAGCGGTTAACACCGGGGAGCTGTTTTTT. It yields the protein CASSLIPGLAVNTGELFF.

This clonotype is categorized as medium-sized (0.01 to 0.1%). The chain combines TRBV5-1 with TRBJ1-5; D not resolved. V was cut by 0 bases and J by 4 bases, with 8 bases left in between. Germline-derived CDR1 and CDR2 are SGHRS and YFSETQ. The CDR3 length is 14 residues. The DNA for the CDR3 is TGCGCCAGCAGCTTGGAGTCGCCAAATCAGCCCCAGCATTTT. Amino acid sequence: CASSLESPNQPQHF.